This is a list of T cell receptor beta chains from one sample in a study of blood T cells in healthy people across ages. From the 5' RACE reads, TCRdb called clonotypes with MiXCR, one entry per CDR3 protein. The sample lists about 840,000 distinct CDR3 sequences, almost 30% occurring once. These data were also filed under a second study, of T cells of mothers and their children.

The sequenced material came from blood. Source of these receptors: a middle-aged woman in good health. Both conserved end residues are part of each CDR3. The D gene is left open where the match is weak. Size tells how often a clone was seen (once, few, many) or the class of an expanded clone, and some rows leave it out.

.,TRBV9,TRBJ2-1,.,TGTGCCAGCAGCGTAGCGTTACAGGGAAAAGGTGAGCAGTTCTTC,CASSVALQGKGEQFF
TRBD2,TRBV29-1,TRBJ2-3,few,TGCAGCGTTGTCGCCCTACTAGCGGGGGGAGACACAGATACGCAGTATTTT,CSVVALLAGGDTDTQYF
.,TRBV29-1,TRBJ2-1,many,TGCAGCGTTGGGCTCGGCGGGGCGGGCTACAATGAGCAGTTCTTC,CSVGLGGAGYNEQFF
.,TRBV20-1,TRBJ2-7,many,TGCAGTGCTAGAGATCTCCCCGACAACCCCACCTACGAGCAGTACTTC,CSARDLPDNPTYEQYF
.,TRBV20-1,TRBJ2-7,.,TGCAGTGCTACTTCTAGCGACTACAATGAGCAGTACTTC,CSATSSDYNEQYF
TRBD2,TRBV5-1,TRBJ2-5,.,TGCGCCAGCAGCTTGGTATTAGCGGGGACGGAGACCCAGTACTTC,CASSLVLAGTETQYF
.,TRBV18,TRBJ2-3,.,TGTGCCAGCTCACCAGCGGCCCGCACAGATACGCAGTATTTT,CASSPAARTDTQYF
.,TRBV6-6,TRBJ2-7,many,TGTGCCAGCCGTACGGGAGGGGGCAATGACTTCTCCTACGAGCAGTACTTC,CASRTGGGNDFSYEQYF
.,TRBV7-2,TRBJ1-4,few,TGTGCCAGCAGCTTCCAATACAATGAAAAACTGTTTTTT,CASSFQYNEKLFF
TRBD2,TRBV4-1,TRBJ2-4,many,TGCGCCAGCAGCCAAGATGGGGGGGGGAACATTCAGTACTTC,CASSQDGGGNIQYF
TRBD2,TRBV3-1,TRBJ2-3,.,TGTGCCAGCAGCAAAGACCTAGCGGGAAGCACAGATACGCAGTATTTT,CASSKDLAGSTDTQYF
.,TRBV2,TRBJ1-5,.,TGTGCCAGCGGGGTTAATCAGCCCCAGCATTTT,CASGVNQPQHF